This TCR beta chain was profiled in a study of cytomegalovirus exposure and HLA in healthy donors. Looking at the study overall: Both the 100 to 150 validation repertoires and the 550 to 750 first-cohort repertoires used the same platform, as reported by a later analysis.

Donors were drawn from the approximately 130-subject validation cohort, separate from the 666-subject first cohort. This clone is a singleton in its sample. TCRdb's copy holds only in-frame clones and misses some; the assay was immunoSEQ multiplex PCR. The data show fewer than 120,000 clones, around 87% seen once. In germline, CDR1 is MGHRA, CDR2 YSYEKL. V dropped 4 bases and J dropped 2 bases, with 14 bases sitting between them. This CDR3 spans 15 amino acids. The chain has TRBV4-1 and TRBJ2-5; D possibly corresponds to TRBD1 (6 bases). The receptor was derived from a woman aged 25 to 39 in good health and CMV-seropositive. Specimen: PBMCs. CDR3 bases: TGCGCCAGCAGCCTACAGGGTGCCCGTCAAGAGACCCAGTACTTC. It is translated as CASSLQGARQETQYF.